Below are 7 T cell receptor beta chains sequenced from a single sample in a study of OX40 agonist ivuxolimab in advanced cancers. Using immunoSEQ multiplex PCR, the repertoire was profiled, and TCRdb retains in-frame clones only, with some absent. This sample has about 80,000 clones, with approximately 83% found just once. Sequences were derived from CD4+ or CD8+ T cells sorted from blood, sampled in a trial of the OX40 agonist ivuxolimab. These receptors all come from an adult with an advanced solid tumor such as melanoma, head and neck, liver or kidney cancer.

The chain couples TRBV4-1 to TRBJ2-4; 9 nucleotides line up with TRBD2. The CDR3 has 18 residues. Trimming took 3 bases from V and 2 from J; bases not matched to a gene: 11. Germline V CDR1 and CDR2: MGHRA, YSYEKL. The CDR3 DNA reads TGCGCCAGCAGCCAGTCCTTAGCGGGAGATCCTACCAAAAACATTCAGTACTTC. Amino acids: CASSQSLAGDPTKNIQYF.

This clone has just one count. The rearrangement joins TRBV5-5 to TRBJ2-5; D possibly corresponds to TRBD1 (6 bases). The length of the CDR3 is 15 residues. Trimming pared 1 base from V and 2 bases from J, leaving 12 bases between. The germline V gene encodes CDR1 SGHKS and CDR2 YYEKEE (reference sequence). In nucleotides, the CDR3 is TGTGCCAGCAGCTTGAACAGGGTTACGCAAGAGACCCAGTACTTC. This codes for CASSLNRVTQETQYF.

This chain connects TRBV11-2 to TRBJ1-2; the D gene is possibly TRBD1 (6 bases). This CDR3 has 12 amino acids. Germline values: CDR1 SGHAT, CDR2 FQNNGV. V lost 5 bases and J lost 7, with 11 bases in between. This CDR3 reads CASSQLQGGYTF. The CDR3 nucleotides are TGTGCCAGCAGCCAGTTACAGGGTGGCTACACCTTC. Full variable domain (rest looked up from reference TRBV11-2 and TRBJ1-2): EAGVAQSPRYKIIEKRQSVAFWCNPISGHATLYWYQQILGQGPKLLIQFQNNGVVDDSQLPKDRFSAERLKGVDSTLKIQPAKLEDSAVYLCASSQLQGGYTFGSGTRLTVV.

The V gene is TRBV4-3, the J gene TRBJ2-5; the D is unclear. V was clipped by 4 bases and J by 2 bases, with 11 bases between them. CDR3 length: 14 amino acids. Germline V gene lookup returns CDR1 LGHNA and CDR2 YSLEER. The CDR3 here is CASSRTVIQETQYF. CDR3 DNA: TGCGCCAGCAGCCGGACCGTAATTCAAGAGACCCAGTACTTC.

The chain uses TRBV4-1 and TRBJ1-2, with TRBD1 as a possible D gene (5 bases). The ends were cut back, 3 bases at V and 8 bases at J, with 19 bases in the middle. Germline CDR1 reads MGHRA; CDR2 reads YSYEKL. The CDR3 length is 15 residues. The CDR3 sequence is CASSHGPGQGGGYTF. The CDR3 DNA reads as TGCGCCAGCAGCCATGGACCAGGACAAGGAGGAGGCTACACCTTC.

The chain is built from TRBV19 and TRBJ2-3, with 11 positions matching TRBD1. Germline V CDR1 and CDR2: LNHDA, SQIVND (reference sequence). The trim removed 6 bases at V and 5 bases at J, leaving 7 bases unmatched. The CDR3 consists of 15 residues. CDR3 in amino acids: CASRDRGPSVDTQYF. CDR3 in DNA: TGTGCCAGTAGGGACAGGGGGCCATCGGTAGATACGCAGTATTTT.

This clone was seen only once. The genes are TRBV5-6 and TRBJ2-2; D remains unclear. The CDR3 is 12 residues long. V lost 4 bases and J lost 5, with 6 bases in between. Germline lookup yields CDR1 SGHDT and CDR2 YYEEEE. The CDR3: CASSRRTGELFF. In nucleotides, the CDR3 is TGTGCCAGCAGCCGGAGAACCGGGGAGCTGTTTTTT.